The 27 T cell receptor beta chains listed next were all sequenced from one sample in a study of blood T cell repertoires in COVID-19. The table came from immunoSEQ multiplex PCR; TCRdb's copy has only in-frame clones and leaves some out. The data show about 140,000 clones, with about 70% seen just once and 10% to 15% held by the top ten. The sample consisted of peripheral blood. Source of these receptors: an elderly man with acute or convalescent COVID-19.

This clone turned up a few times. Here the CDR3 reads CASSFPGQAYEQYF. DNA for the CDR3: TGTGCCAGCAGCTTTCCGGGACAGGCCTACGAGCAGTACTTC. The chain carries TRBV5-8 and TRBJ2-7; 8 nucleotides agree with TRBD1. This CDR3 is built from 14 residues. V shed 2 bases, J shed 2 bases, and the junction held 3 bases outside the gene matches. In germline, CDR1 is SGHTS, CDR2 YDEGEE.

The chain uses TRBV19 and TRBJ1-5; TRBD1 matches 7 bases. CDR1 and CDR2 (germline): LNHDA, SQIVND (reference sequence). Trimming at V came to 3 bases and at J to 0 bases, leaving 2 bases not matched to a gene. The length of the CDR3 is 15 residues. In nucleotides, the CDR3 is TGTGCCAGTAGTATGGACAGGAATAGCAATCAGCCCCAGCATTTT. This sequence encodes CASSMDRNSNQPQHF.

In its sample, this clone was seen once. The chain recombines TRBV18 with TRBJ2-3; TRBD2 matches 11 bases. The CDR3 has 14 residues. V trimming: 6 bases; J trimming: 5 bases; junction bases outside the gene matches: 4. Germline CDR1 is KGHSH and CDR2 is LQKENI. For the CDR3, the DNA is TGTGCCAGCTCCGGGACTAGCGGAGAAGATACGCAGTATTTT. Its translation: CASSGTSGEDTQYF.

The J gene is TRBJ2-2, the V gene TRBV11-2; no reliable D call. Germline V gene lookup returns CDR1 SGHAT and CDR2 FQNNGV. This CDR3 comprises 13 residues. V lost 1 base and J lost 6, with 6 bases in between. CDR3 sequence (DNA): TGTGCCAGCAGCTTAGTGGCTGCCGGGGAGCTGTTTTTT. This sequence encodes CASSLVAAGELFF.

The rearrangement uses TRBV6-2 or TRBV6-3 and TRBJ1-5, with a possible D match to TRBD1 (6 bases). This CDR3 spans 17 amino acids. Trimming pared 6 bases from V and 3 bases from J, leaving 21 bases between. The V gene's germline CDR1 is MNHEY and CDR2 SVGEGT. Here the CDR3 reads CASSRGLRGSDNQPQHF. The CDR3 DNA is TGTGCCAGCAGCCGCGGGTTAAGGGGGTCCGACAATCAGCCCCAGCATTTT.

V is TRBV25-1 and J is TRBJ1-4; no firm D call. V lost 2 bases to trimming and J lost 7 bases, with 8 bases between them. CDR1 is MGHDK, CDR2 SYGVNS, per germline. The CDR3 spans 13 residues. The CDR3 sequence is CASSEGGVEKLFF. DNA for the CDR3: TGTGCCAGCAGTGAAGGCGGGGTTGAAAAACTGTTTTTT. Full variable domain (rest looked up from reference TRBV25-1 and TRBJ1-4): EADIYQTPRYLVIGTGKKITLECSQTMGHDKMYWYQQDPGMELHLIHYSYGVNSTEKGDLSSESTVSRIRTEHFPLTLESARPSHTSQYLCASSEGGVEKLFFGSGTQLSVL.

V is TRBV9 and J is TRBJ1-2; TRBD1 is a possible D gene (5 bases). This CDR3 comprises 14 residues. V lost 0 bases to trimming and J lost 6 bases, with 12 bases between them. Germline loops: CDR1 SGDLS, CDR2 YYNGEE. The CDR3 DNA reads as TGTGCCAGCAGCGTAGGTATGGGGGGACATGGCTACACCTTC. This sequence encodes CASSVGMGGHGYTF.

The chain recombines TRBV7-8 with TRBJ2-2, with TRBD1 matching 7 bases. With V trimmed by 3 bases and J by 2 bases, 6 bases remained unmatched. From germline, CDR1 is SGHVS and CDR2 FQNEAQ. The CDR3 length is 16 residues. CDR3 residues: CASSFEAGGNTGELFF. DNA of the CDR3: TGTGCCAGCAGCTTCGAGGCAGGGGGAAACACCGGGGAGCTGTTTTTT.

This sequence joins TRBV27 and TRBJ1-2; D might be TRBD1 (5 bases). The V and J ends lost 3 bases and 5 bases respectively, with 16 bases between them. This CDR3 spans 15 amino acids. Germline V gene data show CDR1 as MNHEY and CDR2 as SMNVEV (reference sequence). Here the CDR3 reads CASSFQGNGHYGYTF. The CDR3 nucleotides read TGTGCCAGCAGTTTTCAGGGCAACGGGCATTATGGCTACACCTTC.

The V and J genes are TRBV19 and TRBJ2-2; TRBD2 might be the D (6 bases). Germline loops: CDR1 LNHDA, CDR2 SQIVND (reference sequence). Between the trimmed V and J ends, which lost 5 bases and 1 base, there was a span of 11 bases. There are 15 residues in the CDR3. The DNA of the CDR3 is TGTGCCAGTAGTCCGGGGGACGGGAACACCGGGGAGCTGTTTTTT. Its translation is CASSPGDGNTGELFF.

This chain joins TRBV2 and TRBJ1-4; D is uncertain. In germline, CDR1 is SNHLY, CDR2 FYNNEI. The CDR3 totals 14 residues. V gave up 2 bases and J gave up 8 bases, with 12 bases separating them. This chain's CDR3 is CASSESGSGEKLFF. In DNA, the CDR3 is TGTGCCAGCAGTGAATCGGGGTCTGGGGAAAAACTGTTTTTT.

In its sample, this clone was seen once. The CDR3 DNA follows: TGTGCCTGGGACAGGGGATTGGATACTAATGAAAAACTGTTTTTT. Translated: CAWDRGLDTNEKLFF. V usage is TRBV30 and J usage is TRBJ1-4, with TRBD1 matching over 8 bases. Germline V lookup: CDR1 GTSNPN, CDR2 SVGIG (reference sequence). CDR3 length: 15 residues. V lost 5 bases, J lost 2 bases, and 7 bases stayed unmatched.

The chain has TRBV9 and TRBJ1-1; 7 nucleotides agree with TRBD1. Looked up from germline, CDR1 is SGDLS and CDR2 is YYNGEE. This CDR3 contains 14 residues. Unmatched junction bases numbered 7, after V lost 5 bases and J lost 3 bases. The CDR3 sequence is CASREQDRDTEAFF. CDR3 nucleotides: TGTGCCAGCAGGGAACAAGACAGGGACACTGAAGCTTTCTTT. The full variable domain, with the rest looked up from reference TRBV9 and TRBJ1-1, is DSGVTQTPKHLITATGQRVTLRCSPRSGDLSVYWYQQSLDQGLQFLIQYYNGEERAKGNILERFSAQQFPDLHSELNLSSLELGDSALYFCASREQDRDTEAFFGQGTRLTVV.

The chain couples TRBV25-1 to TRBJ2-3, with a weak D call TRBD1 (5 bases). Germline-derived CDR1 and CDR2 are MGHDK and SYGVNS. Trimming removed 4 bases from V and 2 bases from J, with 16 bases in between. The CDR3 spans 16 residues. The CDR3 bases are TGTGCCAGCAGTGCAACAGGATTCGGCATCACAGATACGCAGTATTTT. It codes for CASSATGFGITDTQYF.

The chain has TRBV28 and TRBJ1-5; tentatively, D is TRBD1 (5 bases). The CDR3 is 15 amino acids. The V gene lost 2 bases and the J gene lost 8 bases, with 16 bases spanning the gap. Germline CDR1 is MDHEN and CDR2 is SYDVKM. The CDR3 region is CASSLPTAGGEPQHF. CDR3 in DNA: TGTGCCAGCAGTTTACCCACGGCCGGAGGGGAGCCCCAGCATTTT.

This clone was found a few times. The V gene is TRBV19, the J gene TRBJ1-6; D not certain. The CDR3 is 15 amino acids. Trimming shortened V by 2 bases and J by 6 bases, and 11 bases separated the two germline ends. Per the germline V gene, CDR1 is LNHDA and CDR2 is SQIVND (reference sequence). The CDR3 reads CASSIPSQVNSPLHF. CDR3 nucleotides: TGTGCCAGTAGTATACCCTCCCAGGTTAATTCACCCCTCCACTTT.

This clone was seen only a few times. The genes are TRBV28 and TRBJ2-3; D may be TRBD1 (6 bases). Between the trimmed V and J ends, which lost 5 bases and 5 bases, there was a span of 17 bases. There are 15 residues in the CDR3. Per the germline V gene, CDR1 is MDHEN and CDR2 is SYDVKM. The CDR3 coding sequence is TGTGCCAGCAGTCCTCGGGACATGCTTGAAGATACGCAGTATTTT. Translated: CASSPRDMLEDTQYF.

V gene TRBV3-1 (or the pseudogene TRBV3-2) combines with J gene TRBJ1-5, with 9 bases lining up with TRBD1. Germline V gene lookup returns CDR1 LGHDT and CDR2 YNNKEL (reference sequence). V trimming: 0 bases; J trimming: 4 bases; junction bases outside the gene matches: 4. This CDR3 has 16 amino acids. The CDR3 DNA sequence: TGTGCCAGCAGCCAAGAATTCGGGACAGGGAATCAGCCCCAGCATTTT. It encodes CASSQEFGTGNQPQHF.

The CDR3 sequence: CASSPSGGGQETQYF. Written as DNA, the CDR3 is TGCGCCAGCAGCCCTAGCGGGGGGGGACAAGAGACCCAGTACTTC. The chain has TRBV4-1 and TRBJ2-5; 12 nucleotides align to TRBD2. The ends lost 4 bases at V and 2 bases at J; junction bases unmatched: 2. Germline CDR1 is MGHRA and CDR2 is YSYEKL. The CDR3 extends over 15 amino acids.

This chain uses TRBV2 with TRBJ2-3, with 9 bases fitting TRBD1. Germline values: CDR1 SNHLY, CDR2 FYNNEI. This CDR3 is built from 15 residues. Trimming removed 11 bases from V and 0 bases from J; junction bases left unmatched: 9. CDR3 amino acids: CAGNKQGASTDTQYF. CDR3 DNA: TGTGCCGGCAACAAACAGGGGGCCAGCACAGATACGCAGTATTTT.

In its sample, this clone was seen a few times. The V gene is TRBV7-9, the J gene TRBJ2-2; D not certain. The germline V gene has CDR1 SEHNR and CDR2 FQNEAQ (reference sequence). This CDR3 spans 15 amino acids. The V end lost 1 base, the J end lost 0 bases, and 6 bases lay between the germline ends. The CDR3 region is CASSLVLPNTGELFF. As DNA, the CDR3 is TGTGCCAGCAGCTTAGTTCTACCGAACACCGGGGAGCTGTTTTTT. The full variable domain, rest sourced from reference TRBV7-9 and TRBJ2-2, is DTGVSQNPRHKITKRGQNVTFRCDPISEHNRLYWYRQTLGQGPEFLTYFQNEAQLEKSRLLSDRFSAERPKGSFSTLEIQRTEQGDSAMYLCASSLVLPNTGELFFGEGSRLTVL.

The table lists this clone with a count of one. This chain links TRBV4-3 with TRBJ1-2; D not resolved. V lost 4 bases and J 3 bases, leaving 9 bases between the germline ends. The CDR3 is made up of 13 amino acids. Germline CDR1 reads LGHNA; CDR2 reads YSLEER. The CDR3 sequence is CASSPARDYGYTF. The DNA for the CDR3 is TGCGCCAGCAGCCCCGCGCGAGACTATGGCTACACCTTC.

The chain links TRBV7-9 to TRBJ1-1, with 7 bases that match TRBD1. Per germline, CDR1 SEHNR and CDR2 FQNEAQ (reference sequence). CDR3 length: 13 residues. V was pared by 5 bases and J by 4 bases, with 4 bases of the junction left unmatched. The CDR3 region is CASSLGQLTEAFF. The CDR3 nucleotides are TGTGCCAGCAGCCTGGGACAGCTCACTGAAGCTTTCTTT.

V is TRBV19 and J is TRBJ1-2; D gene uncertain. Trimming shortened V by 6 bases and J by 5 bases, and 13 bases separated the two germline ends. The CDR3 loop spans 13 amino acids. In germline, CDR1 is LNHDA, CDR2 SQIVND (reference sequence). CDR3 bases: TGTGCCAGTAGAAAACCGGGGAAATATGGCTACACCTTC. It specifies CASRKPGKYGYTF. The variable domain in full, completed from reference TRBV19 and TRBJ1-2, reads DGGITQSPKYLFRKEGQNVTLSCEQNLNHDAMYWYRQDPGQGLRLIYYSQIVNDFQKGDIAEGYSVSREKKESFPLTVTSAQKNPTAFYLCASRKPGKYGYTFGSGTRLTVV.

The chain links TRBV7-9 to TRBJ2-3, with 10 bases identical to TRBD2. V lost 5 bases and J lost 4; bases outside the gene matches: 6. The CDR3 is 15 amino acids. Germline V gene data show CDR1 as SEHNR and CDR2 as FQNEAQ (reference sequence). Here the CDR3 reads CASSPLAGASDTQYF. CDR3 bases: TGTGCCAGCAGCCCGCTAGCGGGGGCCTCAGATACGCAGTATTTT.

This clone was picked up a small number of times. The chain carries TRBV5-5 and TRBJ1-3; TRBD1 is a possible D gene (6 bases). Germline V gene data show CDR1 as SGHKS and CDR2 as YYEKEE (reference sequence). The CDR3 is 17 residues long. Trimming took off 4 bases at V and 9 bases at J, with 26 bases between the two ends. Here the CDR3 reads CASSRDLQGAGSGTIYF. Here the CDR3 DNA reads TGTGCCAGCAGCAGAGATCTACAGGGAGCGGGGTCTGGCACCATATATTTT.

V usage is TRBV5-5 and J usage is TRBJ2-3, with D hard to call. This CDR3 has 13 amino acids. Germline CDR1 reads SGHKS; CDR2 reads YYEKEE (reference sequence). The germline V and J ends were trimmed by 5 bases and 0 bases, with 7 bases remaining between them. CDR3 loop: CASSFISTDTQYF. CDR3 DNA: TGTGCCAGCAGTTTTATCAGCACAGATACGCAGTATTTT.